What follows describes a single T cell receptor beta chain. Its antigen is still unknown. No quality values exist for individual bases; no much larger clone is one base distant. These data belong to a study of blood T cell repertoires in COVID-19 (dated by TCRdb to 2020 to 2022). Regarding the complete study: Samples covering the acute and convalescent phases of COVID-19 were provided by collaborators in the United States, Italy and Spain. The prospective study material was composed of cDNA or gDNA derived from T cells, B-cell-depleted T cells, or PBMCs. The dataset comprised deeply sampled blood TCRbeta repertoires from subjects exposed to, actively infected with, or recovered from COVID-19. The repertoires were released in a freely available public database meant as a resource for research on the immune response to SARS-CoV-2. The samples were drawn from the first 160 participants of the ongoing ImmuneRACE study and from 950 to 1,500 subjects provided by 6 global collaborators. Nearly every sample came with metadata listing a de-identified subject ID, COVID-19 status, age in years and sex. Where available, HLA class I and class II types were taken from metadata supplied by the sample provider and were not determined by assay-based typing. What the study reported, not specific to this receptor: Clinical and demographic metadata were provided uncurated, with the amount varying by source and participant.

Collaborating institutions collected whole blood in K2EDTA tubes following their own protocols. For TCRbeta analysis, collaborators shipped samples in one of three forms: frozen whole blood, isolated PBMCs, or DNA extracted from either of those sample types. The junction shows trimming of 1 base on V and 0 bases on J, plus 10 bases between the germline ends. The CDR3 numbers 15 residues from cysteine through phenylalanine. Only the CDR3 DNA stays, 45 bases, in frame from base 1. Reading the germline V gene (reference sequence) gives CDR1 SGHNT and CDR2 YYREEE. TCRbeta CDR3 regions were amplified from genomic DNA using the immunoSEQ Assay, a bias-controlled multiplex PCR. The original pipeline was this. Within the assay, amplification of reference gene primers was used to estimate how many nucleated cells each sample contained. To quantify the absolute abundance of each unique TCRbeta CDR3 rearrangement, sequence reads were collapsed and filtered. For each sample, productive Simpson clonality was calculated by taking the square root of Simpson's diversity index across productive rearrangements. This immuneACCESS table, as held by TCRdb, lists in-frame sequences with V and J called but not all clones. Of the missing ones, under half trace to an unresolved V gene in checked studies; the others have no known cause. The D gene and trimming were derived from the DNA, and the V and J assignments and clone size from that table. The sample contains about 140,000 clones, approximately 86% of them found a single time. The ten top clones hold less than 6.5% of the sample.

The clonotype originates from a human donor in a cohort sampled during active COVID-19. The sample was peripheral blood. Here the chain combines TRBV5-4 and TRBJ1-1, with no reliable assignment of the D segment. In nucleotides, the sequence is TGTGCCAGCAGCTTGAGACAAACCATGAACACTGAAGCTTTCTTT. It is translated as CASSLRQTMNTEAFF.